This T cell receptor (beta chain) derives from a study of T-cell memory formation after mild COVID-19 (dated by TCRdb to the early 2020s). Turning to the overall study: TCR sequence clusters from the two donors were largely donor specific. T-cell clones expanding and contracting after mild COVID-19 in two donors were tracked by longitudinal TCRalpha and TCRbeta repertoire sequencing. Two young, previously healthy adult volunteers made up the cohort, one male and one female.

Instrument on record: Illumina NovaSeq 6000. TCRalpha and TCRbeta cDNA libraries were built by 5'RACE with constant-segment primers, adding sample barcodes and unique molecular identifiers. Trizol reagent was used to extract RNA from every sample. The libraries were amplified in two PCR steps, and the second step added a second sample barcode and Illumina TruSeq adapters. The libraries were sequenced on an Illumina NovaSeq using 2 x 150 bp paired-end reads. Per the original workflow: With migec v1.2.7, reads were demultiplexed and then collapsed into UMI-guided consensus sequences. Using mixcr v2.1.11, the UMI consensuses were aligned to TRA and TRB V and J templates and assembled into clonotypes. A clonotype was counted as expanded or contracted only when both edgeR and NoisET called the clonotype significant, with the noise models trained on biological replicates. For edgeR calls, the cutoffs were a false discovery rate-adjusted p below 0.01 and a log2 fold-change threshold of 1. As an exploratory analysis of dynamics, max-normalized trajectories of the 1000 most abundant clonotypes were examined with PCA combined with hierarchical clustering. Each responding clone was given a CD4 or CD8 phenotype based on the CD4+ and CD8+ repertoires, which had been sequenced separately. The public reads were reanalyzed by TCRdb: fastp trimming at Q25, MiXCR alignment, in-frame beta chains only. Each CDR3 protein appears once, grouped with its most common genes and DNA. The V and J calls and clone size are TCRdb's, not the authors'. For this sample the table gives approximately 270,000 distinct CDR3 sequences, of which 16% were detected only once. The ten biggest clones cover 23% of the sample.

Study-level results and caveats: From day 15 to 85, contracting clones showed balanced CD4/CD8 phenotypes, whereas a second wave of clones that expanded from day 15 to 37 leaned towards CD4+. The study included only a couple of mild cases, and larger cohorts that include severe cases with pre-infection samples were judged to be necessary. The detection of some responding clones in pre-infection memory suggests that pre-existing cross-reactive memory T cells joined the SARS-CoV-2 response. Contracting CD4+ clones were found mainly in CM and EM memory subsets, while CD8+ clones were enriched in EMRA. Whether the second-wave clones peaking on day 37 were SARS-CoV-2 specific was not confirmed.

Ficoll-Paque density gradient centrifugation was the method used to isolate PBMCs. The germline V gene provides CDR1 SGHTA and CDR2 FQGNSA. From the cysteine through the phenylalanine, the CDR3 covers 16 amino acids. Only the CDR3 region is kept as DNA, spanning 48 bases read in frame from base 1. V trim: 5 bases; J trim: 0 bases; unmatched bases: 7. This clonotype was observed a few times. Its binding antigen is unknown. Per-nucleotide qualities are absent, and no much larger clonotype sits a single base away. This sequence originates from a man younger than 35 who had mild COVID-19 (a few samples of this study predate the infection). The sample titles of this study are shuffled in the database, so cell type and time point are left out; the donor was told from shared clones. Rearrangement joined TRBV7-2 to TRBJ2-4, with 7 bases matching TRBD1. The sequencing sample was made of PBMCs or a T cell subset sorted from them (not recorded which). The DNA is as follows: TGTGCCAGCAGCCTCCGGGGACAGCTAGCCAAAAACATTCAGTACTTC. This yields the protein CASSLRGQLAKNIQYF.